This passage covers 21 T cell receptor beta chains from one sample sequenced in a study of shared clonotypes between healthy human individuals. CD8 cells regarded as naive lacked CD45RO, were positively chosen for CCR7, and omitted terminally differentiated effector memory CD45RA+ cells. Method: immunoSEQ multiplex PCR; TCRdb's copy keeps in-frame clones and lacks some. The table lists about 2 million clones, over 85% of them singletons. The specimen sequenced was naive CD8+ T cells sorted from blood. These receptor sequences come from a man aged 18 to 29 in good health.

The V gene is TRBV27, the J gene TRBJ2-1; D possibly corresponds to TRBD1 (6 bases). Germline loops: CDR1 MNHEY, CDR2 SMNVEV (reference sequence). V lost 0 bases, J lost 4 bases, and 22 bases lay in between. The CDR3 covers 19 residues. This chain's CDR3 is CASSLSIGPGAIPYNEQFF. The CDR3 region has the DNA TGTGCCAGCAGTTTATCGATTGGTCCAGGGGCGATTCCTTACAATGAGCAGTTCTTC.

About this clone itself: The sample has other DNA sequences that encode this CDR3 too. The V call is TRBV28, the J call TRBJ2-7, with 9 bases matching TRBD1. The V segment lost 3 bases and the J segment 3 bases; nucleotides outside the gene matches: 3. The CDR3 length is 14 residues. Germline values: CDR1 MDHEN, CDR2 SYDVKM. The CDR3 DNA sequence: TGTGCCAGCAGTTTGCCGGGACAGGGCTACGAGCAGTACTTC. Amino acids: CASSLPGQGYEQYF.

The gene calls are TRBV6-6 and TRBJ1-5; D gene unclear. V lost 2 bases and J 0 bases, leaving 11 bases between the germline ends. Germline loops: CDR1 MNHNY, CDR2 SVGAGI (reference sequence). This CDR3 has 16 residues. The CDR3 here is CASSYVAGYSNQPQHF. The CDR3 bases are TGTGCCAGCAGTTACGTGGCAGGCTATAGCAATCAGCCCCAGCATTTT.

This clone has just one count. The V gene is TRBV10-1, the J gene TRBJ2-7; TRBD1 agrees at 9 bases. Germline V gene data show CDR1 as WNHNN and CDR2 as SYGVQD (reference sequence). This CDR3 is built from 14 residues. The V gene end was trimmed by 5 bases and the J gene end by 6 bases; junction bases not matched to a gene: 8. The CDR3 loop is CASSRTGDGGEQYF. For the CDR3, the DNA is TGCGCCAGCAGTCGGACAGGGGATGGTGGCGAGCAGTACTTC.

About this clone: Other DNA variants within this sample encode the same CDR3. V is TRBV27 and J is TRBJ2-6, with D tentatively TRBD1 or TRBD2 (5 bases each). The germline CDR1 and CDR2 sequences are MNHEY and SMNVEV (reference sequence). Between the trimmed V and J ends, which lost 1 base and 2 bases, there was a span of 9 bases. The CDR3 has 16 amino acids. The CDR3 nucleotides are TGTGCCAGCAGTTTATTGGGGGTGGCTGGGGCCAACGTCCTGACTTTC. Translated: CASSLLGVAGANVLTF.

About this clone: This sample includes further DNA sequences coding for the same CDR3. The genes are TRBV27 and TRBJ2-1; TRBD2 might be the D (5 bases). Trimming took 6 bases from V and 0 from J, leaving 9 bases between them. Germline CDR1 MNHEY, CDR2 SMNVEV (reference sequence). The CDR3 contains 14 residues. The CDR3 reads CASSRAGSYNEQFF. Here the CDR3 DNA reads TGTGCCAGCAGCCGTGCGGGCTCCTACAATGAGCAGTTCTTC.

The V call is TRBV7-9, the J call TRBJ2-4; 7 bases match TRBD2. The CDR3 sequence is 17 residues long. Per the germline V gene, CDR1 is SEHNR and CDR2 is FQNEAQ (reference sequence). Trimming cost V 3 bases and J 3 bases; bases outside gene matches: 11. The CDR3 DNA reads TGTGCCAGCAGCTTCTCCAGCGGGACCGTGGACAAAAACATTCAGTACTTC. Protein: CASSFSSGTVDKNIQYF.

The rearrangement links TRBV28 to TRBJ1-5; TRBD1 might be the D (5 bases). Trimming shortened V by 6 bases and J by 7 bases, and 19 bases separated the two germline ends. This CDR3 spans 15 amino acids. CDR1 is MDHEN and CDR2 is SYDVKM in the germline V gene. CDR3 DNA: TGTGCCAGCAGCCTGGCCGGGGCAGGGCACCAGCCCCAGCATTTT. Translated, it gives CASSLAGAGHQPQHF.

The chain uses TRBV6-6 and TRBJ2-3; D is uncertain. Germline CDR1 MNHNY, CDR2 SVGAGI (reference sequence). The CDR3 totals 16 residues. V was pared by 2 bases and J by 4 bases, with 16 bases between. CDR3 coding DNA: TGTGCCAGCAGTTACCTAAAAGGAAGCGAGGCAGATACGCAGTATTTT. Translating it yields CASSYLKGSEADTQYF.

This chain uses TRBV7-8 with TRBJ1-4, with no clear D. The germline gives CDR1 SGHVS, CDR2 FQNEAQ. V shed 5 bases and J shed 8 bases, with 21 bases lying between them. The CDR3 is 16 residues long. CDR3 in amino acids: CASSRAVVLRNEKLFF. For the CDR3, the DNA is TGTGCCAGCAGCCGAGCGGTCGTGCTGCGCAACGAAAAACTGTTTTTT.

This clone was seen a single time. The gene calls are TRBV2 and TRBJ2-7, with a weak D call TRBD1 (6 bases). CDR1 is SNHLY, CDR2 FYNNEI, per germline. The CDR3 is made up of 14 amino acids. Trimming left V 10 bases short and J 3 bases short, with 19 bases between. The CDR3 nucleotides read TGTGCCACTGTCGGTCGGGACACCCGCTACGAGCAGTACTTC. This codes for CATVGRDTRYEQYF.

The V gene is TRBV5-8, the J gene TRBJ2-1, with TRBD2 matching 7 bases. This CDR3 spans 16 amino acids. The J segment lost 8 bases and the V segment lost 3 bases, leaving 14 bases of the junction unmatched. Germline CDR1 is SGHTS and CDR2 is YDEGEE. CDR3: CASSSPRRSGKYEQFF. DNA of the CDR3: TGTGCCAGCAGCTCTCCCCGCCGGAGCGGGAAATATGAGCAGTTCTTC. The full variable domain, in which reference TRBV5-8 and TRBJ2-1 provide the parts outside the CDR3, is EAGVTQSPTHLIKTRGQQATLRCSPISGHTSVYWYQQALGLGLQFLLWYDEGEERNRGNFPPRFSGRQFPNYSSELNVNALELEDSALYLCASSSPRRSGKYEQFFGPGTRLTVL.

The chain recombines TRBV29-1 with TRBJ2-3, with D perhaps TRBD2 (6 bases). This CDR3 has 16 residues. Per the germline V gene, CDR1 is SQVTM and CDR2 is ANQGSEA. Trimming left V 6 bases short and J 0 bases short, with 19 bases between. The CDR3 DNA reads TGCAGCGTGGGGGGTTGGAAGCAGGATAGCACAGATACGCAGTATTTT. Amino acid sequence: CSVGGWKQDSTDTQYF.

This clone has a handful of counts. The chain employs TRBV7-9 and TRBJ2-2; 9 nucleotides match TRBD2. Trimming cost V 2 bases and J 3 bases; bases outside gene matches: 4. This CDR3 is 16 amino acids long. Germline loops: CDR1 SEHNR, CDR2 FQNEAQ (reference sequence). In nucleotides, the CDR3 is TGTGCCAGCAGCTTACTCGTAGCGGGGGACACCGGGGAGCTGTTTTTT. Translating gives CASSLLVAGDTGELFF.

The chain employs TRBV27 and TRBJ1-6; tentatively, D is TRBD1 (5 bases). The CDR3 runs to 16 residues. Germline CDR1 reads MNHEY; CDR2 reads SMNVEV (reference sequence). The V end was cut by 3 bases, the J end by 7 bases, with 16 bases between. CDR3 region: CASSFLAGFENSPLHF. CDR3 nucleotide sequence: TGTGCCAGCAGTTTTCTTGCAGGGTTCGAAAATTCACCCCTCCACTTT.

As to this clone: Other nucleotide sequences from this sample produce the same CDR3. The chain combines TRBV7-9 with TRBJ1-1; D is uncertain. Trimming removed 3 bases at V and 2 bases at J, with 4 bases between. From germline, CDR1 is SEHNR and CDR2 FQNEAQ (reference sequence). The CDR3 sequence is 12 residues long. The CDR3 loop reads CASSFTNTEAFF. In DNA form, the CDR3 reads TGTGCCAGCAGCTTTACCAACACTGAAGCTTTCTTT.

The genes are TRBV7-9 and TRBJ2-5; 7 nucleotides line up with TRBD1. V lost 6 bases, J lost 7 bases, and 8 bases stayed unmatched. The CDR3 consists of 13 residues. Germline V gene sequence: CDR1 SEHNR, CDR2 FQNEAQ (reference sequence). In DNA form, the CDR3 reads TGTGCCAGCAGTCCCGGGACAGATGCGACCCAGTACTTC. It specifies CASSPGTDATQYF.

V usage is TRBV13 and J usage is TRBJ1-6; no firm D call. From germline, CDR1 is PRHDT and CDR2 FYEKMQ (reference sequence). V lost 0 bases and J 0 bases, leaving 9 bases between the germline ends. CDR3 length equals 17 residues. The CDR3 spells CASSLGLLSSYNSPLHF. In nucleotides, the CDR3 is TGTGCCAGCAGCTTAGGACTTCTGAGCTCCTATAATTCACCCCTCCACTTT.

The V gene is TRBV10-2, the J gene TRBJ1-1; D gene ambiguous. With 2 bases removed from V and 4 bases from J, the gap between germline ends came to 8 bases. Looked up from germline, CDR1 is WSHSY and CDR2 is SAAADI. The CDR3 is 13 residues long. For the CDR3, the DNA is TGCGCCAGCAGTGAGCTGGATGGCACTGAAGCTTTCTTT. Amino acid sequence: CASSELDGTEAFF.

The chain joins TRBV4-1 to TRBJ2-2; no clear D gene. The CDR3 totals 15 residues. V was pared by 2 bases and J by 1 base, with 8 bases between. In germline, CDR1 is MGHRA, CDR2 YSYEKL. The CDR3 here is CASSQSSGNTGELFF. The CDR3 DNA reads TGCGCCAGCAGCCAAAGTTCGGGGAACACCGGGGAGCTGTTTTTT.

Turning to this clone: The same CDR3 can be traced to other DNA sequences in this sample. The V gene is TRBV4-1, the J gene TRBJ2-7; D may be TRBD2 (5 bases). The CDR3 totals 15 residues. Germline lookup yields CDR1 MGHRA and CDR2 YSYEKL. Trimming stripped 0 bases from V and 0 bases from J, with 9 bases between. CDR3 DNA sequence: TGCGCCAGCAGCCAAGAGTCTGGGAGCTCCTACGAGCAGTACTTC. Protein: CASSQESGSSYEQYF.